Presented here are 30 T cell receptor beta chains from one specimen sequenced in a study of cytomegalovirus exposure and HLA in healthy donors. This PCR relied on a set of 60 Vbeta primers and 13 Jbeta primers. Profiled with immunoSEQ multiplex PCR; TCRdb holds only in-frame clones, not every one. The sample lists about 190,000 clones, 9.5% to 15% occurring once. The source material was PBMCs. Source of these receptors: a middle-aged man in good health and CMV-seropositive.

This clone was counted between two and nine times. This rearrangement joins TRBV14 to TRBJ1-1; 8 nucleotides match TRBD1. The J segment lost 4 bases and the V segment lost 0 bases, leaving 4 bases of the junction unmatched. In germline, CDR1 is SGHDN, CDR2 FVKESK. The CDR3 consists of 15 residues. CDR3 sequence: CASSQDWDRPTEAFF. The DNA of the CDR3 is TGTGCCAGCAGCCAAGATTGGGACAGGCCCACTGAAGCTTTCTTT. Drawing the rest from reference TRBV14 and TRBJ1-1, the complete variable domain is EAGVTQFPSHSVIEKGQTVTLRCDPISGHDNLYWYRRVMGKEIKFLLHFVKESKQDESGMPNNRFLAERTGGTYSTLKVQPAELEDSGVYFCASSQDWDRPTEAFFGQGTRLTVV.

CDR3 in amino acids: CASSESRGRGTEAFF. The CDR3 DNA is TGTGCCAGCAGTGAATCCAGGGGTCGGGGCACTGAAGCTTTCTTT. V usage is TRBV25-1 and J usage is TRBJ1-1, with D maybe TRBD1 (6 bases). The CDR3 covers 15 residues. CDR1 is MGHDK and CDR2 is SYGVNS in the germline V gene. Trimming cost V 1 base and J 4 bases, with 13 bases left between them.

In its sample, this clone was seen a few times. The chain carries TRBV13 and TRBJ2-1; 15 bases align to TRBD2. The CDR3 spans 17 residues. The V and J ends lost 5 bases and 12 bases, in that order; junction bases with no gene match: 14. Germline CDR1 reads PRHDT; CDR2 reads FYEKMQ (reference sequence). The CDR3 region has the DNA TGTGCCAGCAGCCGGACCGCCGGGACTAGCGGGGGGACAGGGCAGTTCTTC. Translation: CASSRTAGTSGGTGQFF.

This clone came up a few times. The chain links TRBV6-5 to TRBJ2-1; 7 bases align to TRBD1. This CDR3 spans 14 amino acids. Germline V gene sequence: CDR1 MNHEY, CDR2 SVGAGI. Germline trimming cut 4 bases from V and 6 bases from J; bases unmatched to any gene: 6. The DNA for the CDR3 is TGTGCCAGCAGTTCTCAGACAGGGACCAATGAGCAGTTCTTC. It is translated as CASSSQTGTNEQFF.

The chain combines TRBV11-2 with TRBJ2-5, with 8 bases that match TRBD2. The CDR3 extends over 15 amino acids. The germline V gene encodes CDR1 SGHAT and CDR2 FQNNGV. V gave up 1 base and J gave up 2 bases; unmatched junction bases: 3. CDR3 sequence (DNA): TGTGCCAGCAGCTTAGTTGGCGGGGGGCAAGAGACCCAGTACTTC. Translation: CASSLVGGGQETQYF.

Only a few counts were recorded for this clone. The chain recombines TRBV29-1 with TRBJ1-1; no clear D. The CDR3 sequence is 11 residues long. Per germline, CDR1 SQVTM and CDR2 ANQGSEA. V shed 4 bases and J shed 11 bases, with 14 bases lying between them. The DNA for the CDR3 is TGCAGCGTTGTCGGGTACCAAGGCGCTTTCTTT. This sequence encodes CSVVGYQGAFF.

The chain uses TRBV9 and TRBJ2-1, with 8 bases fitting TRBD1. The CDR3 length is 13 residues. V lost 3 bases, J lost 8 bases, and 4 bases stayed unmatched. Per germline, CDR1 SGDLS and CDR2 YYNGEE. CDR3 in amino acids: CASSGGQGHEQFF. CDR3 sequence (DNA): TGTGCCAGCAGCGGCGGACAGGGCCATGAGCAGTTCTTC.

This clone was detected a few times. The V gene is TRBV5-1, the J gene TRBJ2-2; maybe TRBD2 (5 bases). The CDR3 covers 15 residues. Germline CDR1 and CDR2: SGHRS and YFSETQ. V dropped 0 bases and J dropped 3 bases, with 9 bases sitting between them. For the CDR3, the DNA is TGCGCCAGCAGCTTGGATGGGAGTCACACCGGGGAGCTGTTTTTT. It translates to CASSLDGSHTGELFF.

The rearrangement uses TRBV6-4 and TRBJ1-1, with TRBD1 matching 10 bases. There are 16 residues in the CDR3. J was trimmed by 4 bases and V by 11 bases; bases with no gene match: 16. Germline V gene sequence: CDR1 MRHNA, CDR2 SNTAGT. The DNA of the CDR3 is TGTGCCCTGGGGAGGGACAGGGGACACGGGGTCACTGAAGCTTTCTTT. It is translated as CALGRDRGHGVTEAFF.

In its sample, this clone was seen a few times. The chain carries TRBV5-1 and TRBJ2-1; TRBD2 aligns across 10 bases. The V gene end was trimmed by 5 bases and the J gene end by 4 bases; junction bases not matched to a gene: 6. The length of the CDR3 is 15 residues. The germline V gene encodes CDR1 SGHRS and CDR2 YFSETQ. The CDR3 coding sequence is TGCGCCAGCAGTCTAAGCGGGGGGGATTACAATGAGCAGTTCTTC. As protein: CASSLSGGDYNEQFF.

This clone was detected only a few times. The chain recombines TRBV20-1 with TRBJ1-2, with no clear D. From germline, CDR1 is DFQATT and CDR2 SNEGSKA (reference sequence). The CDR3 sequence is 9 residues long. The ends were cut back, 6 bases at V and 4 bases at J, with 3 bases in the middle. In DNA, the CDR3 is TGCAGTGCCCTCTATGGCTACACCTTC. Translated, it gives CSALYGYTF.

V and J are TRBV30 and TRBJ2-3; 7 positions match TRBD2. The V gene end was trimmed by 5 bases and the J gene end by 6 bases; junction bases not matched to a gene: 8. Per the germline V gene, CDR1 is GTSNPN and CDR2 is SVGIG (reference sequence). CDR3 length: 13 amino acids. CDR3: CAWERGTGDTQYF. The CDR3 DNA follows: TGTGCCTGGGAGCGGGGAACGGGGGATACGCAGTATTTT.

In this sample, this clone turned up a few times. The gene calls are TRBV5-1 and TRBJ1-2, with D unclear. The ends were cut back, 0 bases at V and 2 bases at J, with 8 bases in the middle. There are 14 residues in the CDR3. Germline CDR1 is SGHRS and CDR2 is YFSETQ. The CDR3 loop is CASSLDSRNYGYTF. In nucleotides, the CDR3 is TGCGCCAGCAGCTTGGACAGTCGAAACTATGGCTACACCTTC.

The gene calls are TRBV27 and TRBJ2-1; D not certain. Per the germline V gene, CDR1 is MNHEY and CDR2 is SMNVEV (reference sequence). This CDR3 has 16 amino acids. V dropped 0 bases and J dropped 0 bases, with 9 bases sitting between them. Written as DNA, the CDR3 is TGTGCCAGCAGTTTATCGGGCAGAACCTCCTACAATGAGCAGTTCTTC. Encoded protein: CASSLSGRTSYNEQFF.

The chain employs TRBV7-9 and TRBJ2-4; D gene unclear. Germline assignment: CDR1 SEHNR and CDR2 FQNEAQ (reference sequence). This CDR3 is 14 amino acids long. Between the trimmed V and J ends, which lost 3 bases and 0 bases, there was a span of 6 bases. The CDR3 reads CASSFAGAKNIQYF. The CDR3 bases are TGTGCCAGCAGCTTCGCCGGAGCCAAAAACATTCAGTACTTC.

This clone was detected only a few times. The chain couples TRBV15 to TRBJ1-2; 10 nucleotides line up with TRBD1. Germline V gene lookup returns CDR1 LNHNV and CDR2 YYDKDF (reference sequence). CDR3 length: 16 residues. V trimming: 3 bases; J trimming: 6 bases; junction bases outside the gene matches: 10. The DNA of the CDR3 is TGTGCCACCAGCAGGGGATCCGACAGGGGGCGCAATGGCTACACCTTC. Protein product: CATSRGSDRGRNGYTF.

This clone showed up just a few times. CDR3 nucleotides: TGTGCCAGCAGCGTAGTGGGCAGGCGCTCTGGAAACACCATATATTTT. This sequence encodes CASSVVGRRSGNTIYF. This chain joins TRBV9 and TRBJ1-3; no firm D call. The CDR3 contains 16 residues. Deletions cut 0 bases from V and 0 bases from J, with 10 bases between. Germline V CDR1 and CDR2: SGDLS, YYNGEE. The whole variable domain, filled in from reference TRBV9 and TRBJ1-3, reads DSGVTQTPKHLITATGQRVTLRCSPRSGDLSVYWYQQSLDQGLQFLIQYYNGEERAKGNILERFSAQQFPDLHSELNLSSLELGDSALYFCASSVVGRRSGNTIYFGEGSWLTVV.

This chain connects TRBV10-3 to TRBJ1-6, with 7 bases identical to TRBD1. Germline CDR1 and CDR2: ENHRY and SYGVKD. Trimming removed 11 bases from V and 8 bases from J; junction bases left unmatched: 6. The CDR3 spans 12 residues. CDR3 DNA sequence: TGTGCCGTCGAGGGGGCCGATTCACCCCTCCACTTT. Its translation is CAVEGADSPLHF.

The genes are TRBV4-3 and TRBJ1-5; D gene unclear. Between the trimmed V and J ends, which lost 7 bases and 1 base, there was a span of 14 bases. This CDR3 is 15 amino acids long. In germline, CDR1 is LGHNA, CDR2 YSLEER. The CDR3 protein is CASKIVVQSNQPQHF. The CDR3 coding sequence is TGCGCCAGCAAGATCGTGGTTCAGAGCAATCAGCCCCAGCATTTT.

The genes are TRBV10-3 and TRBJ2-1; TRBD1 agrees at 10 bases. V was clipped by 5 bases and J by 7 bases; unmatched bases: 14. Germline assignment: CDR1 ENHRY and CDR2 SYGVKD. This CDR3 has 17 residues. The CDR3 DNA reads TGTGCCATCAGTACCGCACCGGGACAGGGGTGGGCAAATGAGCAGTTCTTC. This codes for CAISTAPGQGWANEQFF.

V and J are TRBV5-6 and TRBJ1-2; D not certain. Trimming took 2 bases from V and 11 from J, leaving 16 bases between them. The CDR3 consists of 13 residues. Germline V gene lookup returns CDR1 SGHDT and CDR2 YYEEEE. CDR3 nucleotides: TGTGCCAGCAGCTTCGAAGTCGTCGAGGCTTACACCTTC. It yields the protein CASSFEVVEAYTF. The full variable domain, rest sourced from reference TRBV5-6 and TRBJ1-2, is DAGVTQSPTHLIKTRGQQVTLRCSPKSGHDTVSWYQQALGQGPQFIFQYYEEEERQRGNFPDRFSGHQFPNYSSELNVNALLLGDSALYLCASSFEVVEAYTFGSGTRLTVV.

This clone was seen more than once but under ten times. The genes are TRBV25-1 and TRBJ1-6; D perhaps matches TRBD1 (6 bases). The germline CDR1 and CDR2 sequences are MGHDK and SYGVNS. Trimming cost V 4 bases and J 14 bases, with 12 bases left between them. The CDR3 has 12 residues. For the CDR3, the DNA is TGTGCCAGCAGTGGGACAGTTTTATCCCTCCACTTT. Translated, it gives CASSGTVLSLHF. Based on the CDR3 plus reference TRBV25-1 and TRBJ1-6, the full variable domain is EADIYQTPRYLVIGTGKKITLECSQTMGHDKMYWYQQDPGMELHLIHYSYGVNSTEKGDLSSESTVSRIRTEHFPLTLESARPSHTSQYLCASSGTVLSLHFGNGTRLTVT.

This clone was detected a few times. J is TRBJ1-1 and V is TRBV12-5, with a possible D match to TRBD1 (6 bases). The CDR3 spans 16 residues. Trimming removed 5 bases from V and 0 bases from J, with 16 bases in between. The germline V gene encodes CDR1 LGHNT and CDR2 FRNRAP. In DNA, the CDR3 is TGTGCTAGTGGTCCTTACAGGGTAGGGCTGAACACTGAAGCTTTCTTT. Its translation is CASGPYRVGLNTEAFF.

This sequence joins TRBV5-1 and TRBJ1-5, with D hard to call. The V gene lost 0 bases and the J gene lost 5 bases, with 6 bases spanning the gap. CDR3 length: 13 residues. Germline V gene data show CDR1 as SGHRS and CDR2 as YFSETQ. The CDR3 is CASSLGSDQPQHF. The CDR3 bases are TGCGCCAGCAGCTTGGGGTCAGATCAGCCCCAGCATTTT.

In this sample, this clone turned up a few times. The genes are TRBV2 and TRBJ1-1, with D possibly being TRBD1 (6 bases). The CDR3 is made up of 16 amino acids. The germline gives CDR1 SNHLY, CDR2 FYNNEI. With 6 bases removed from V and 5 bases from J, the gap between germline ends came to 22 bases. Here the CDR3 reads CASSHTWTVGRTEAFF. The CDR3 coding sequence is TGTGCCAGCAGCCACACCTGGACAGTGGGAAGGACTGAAGCTTTCTTT.

This clone was picked up a small number of times. V usage is TRBV6-5 and J usage is TRBJ1-3; D possibly corresponds to TRBD1 (6 bases). Between the trimmed V and J ends, which lost 9 bases and 0 bases, there was a span of 15 bases. The CDR3 covers 15 residues. Germline V lookup: CDR1 MNHEY, CDR2 SVGAGI. The CDR3 sequence is CASRIRDTSGNTIYF. Here the CDR3 DNA reads TGTGCCAGTAGAATCCGGGACACCTCTGGAAACACCATATATTTT.

This clone was recorded a few times. The genes are TRBV11-3 and TRBJ1-2; D perhaps matches TRBD1 (6 bases). Between the trimmed V and J ends, which lost 2 bases and 7 bases, there was a span of 11 bases. Looked up from germline, CDR1 is SGHNT and CDR2 is YENEEA. This CDR3 has 13 residues. This CDR3 reads CASSLTGGLGYTF. The CDR3 DNA reads TGTGCCAGCAGCTTAACGGGGGGGCTTGGCTACACCTTC.

This clone was found a few times. This sequence joins TRBV20-1 and TRBJ1-1; D is ambiguous. Germline values: CDR1 DFQATT, CDR2 SNEGSKA (reference sequence). V lost 0 bases to trimming and J lost 12 bases, with 11 bases between them. This CDR3 has 11 amino acids. This CDR3 is CSARDLKETFF. The CDR3 DNA reads as TGCAGTGCTAGAGATTTGAAGGAGACTTTCTTT.

This clone was recorded a few times. The V and J genes are TRBV4-3 and TRBJ1-1; 11 positions match TRBD1. Germline V gene lookup returns CDR1 LGHNA and CDR2 YSLEER. The CDR3 has 17 residues. V dropped 2 bases and J dropped 4; count of bases not matched to a gene: 9. CDR3 nucleotide sequence: TGCGCCAGCAGCCAACGGACAGGGGGCGGTTGGAGCACTGAAGCTTTCTTT. Encoded protein: CASSQRTGGGWSTEAFF.

This clone has a handful of counts. The chain combines TRBV6-5 with TRBJ1-6, with 7 nucleotides matching TRBD1. This CDR3 is 14 amino acids long. The germline CDR1 and CDR2 sequences are MNHEY and SVGAGI. V lost 7 bases to trimming and J lost 6 bases; unmatched junction nucleotides: 6. The CDR3: CASTRGLFNSPLHF. CDR3 DNA: TGTGCCAGCACTAGGGGGCTGTTTAATTCACCCCTCCACTTT.